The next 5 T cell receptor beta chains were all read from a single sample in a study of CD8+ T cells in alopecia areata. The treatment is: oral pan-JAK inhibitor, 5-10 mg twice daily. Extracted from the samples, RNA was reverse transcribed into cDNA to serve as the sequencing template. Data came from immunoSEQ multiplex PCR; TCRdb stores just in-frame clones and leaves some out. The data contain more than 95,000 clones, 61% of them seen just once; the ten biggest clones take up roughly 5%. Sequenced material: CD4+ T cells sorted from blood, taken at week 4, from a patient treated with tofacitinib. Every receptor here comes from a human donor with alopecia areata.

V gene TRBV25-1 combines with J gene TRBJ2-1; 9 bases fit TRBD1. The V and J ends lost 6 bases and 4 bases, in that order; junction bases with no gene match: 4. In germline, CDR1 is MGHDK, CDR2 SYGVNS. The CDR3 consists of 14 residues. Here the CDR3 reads CASRGTGYYNEQFF. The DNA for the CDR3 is TGTGCCAGCAGGGGGACAGGGTATTACAATGAGCAGTTCTTC.

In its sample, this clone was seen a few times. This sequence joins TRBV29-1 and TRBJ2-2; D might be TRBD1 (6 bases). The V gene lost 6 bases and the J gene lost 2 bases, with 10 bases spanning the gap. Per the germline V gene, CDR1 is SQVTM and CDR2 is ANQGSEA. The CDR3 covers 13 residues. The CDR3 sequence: CSVQGFNTGELFF. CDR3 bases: TGCAGCGTGCAGGGGTTTAACACCGGGGAGCTGTTTTTT.

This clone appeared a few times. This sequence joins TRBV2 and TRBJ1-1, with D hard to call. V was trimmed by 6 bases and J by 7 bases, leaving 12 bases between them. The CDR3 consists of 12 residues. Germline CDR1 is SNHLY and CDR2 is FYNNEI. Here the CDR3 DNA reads TGTGCCAGCAGCGAGGGTAGACTTGAAGCTTTCTTT. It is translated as CASSEGRLEAFF.

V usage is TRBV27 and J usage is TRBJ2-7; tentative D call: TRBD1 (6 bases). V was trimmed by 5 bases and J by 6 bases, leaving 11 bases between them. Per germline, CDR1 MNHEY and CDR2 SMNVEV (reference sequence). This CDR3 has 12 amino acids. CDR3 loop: CASSRTVGEQYF. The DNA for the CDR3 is TGTGCCAGCAGTCGGACAGTGGGCGAGCAGTACTTC.

CDR3: CASSQHGTGGYTF. For the CDR3, the DNA is TGTGCCAGCAGCCAGCACGGGACGGGTGGCTACACCTTC. The chain couples TRBV28 to TRBJ1-2, with D possibly TRBD1 on 5 matching bases. This CDR3 contains 13 residues. The V gene's germline CDR1 is MDHEN and CDR2 SYDVKM. V shed 6 bases and J shed 7 bases, with 15 bases lying between them.